A selection of T cell receptor beta chains follows, all from one sample in a study of blood T cells in healthy people across ages. MiXCR, applied by TCRdb to the 5' RACE reads, yields one record per CDR3 protein. The table includes about 680,000 distinct CDR3 sequences, around half detected once. Sequencing input: blood. Every receptor here comes from a woman in her fifties or sixties in good health. CDR3s include the opening cysteine and the closing phenylalanine or tryptophan. The order of the fields is D gene, clone size, V gene, J gene, CDR3 DNA, CDR3 protein. The D gene is left open where the match is weak. Expanded clones are given a class, and other clones once, few, many or no size at all.

D: NA; size: NA; V: TRBV20-1; J: TRBJ1-5; DNA: TGCAGTGCTAGAGTCCGAACCATGACAGTGAATCAGCCCCAGCATTTT; CDR3: CSARVRTMTVNQPQHF
D: NA; size: NA; V: TRBV28; J: TRBJ1-6; DNA: TGTGCCAGCAGTTCACGGACAATTTATAATTCACCCCTCCACTTT; CDR3: CASSSRTIYNSPLHF
D: TRBD2; size: NA; V: TRBV27; J: TRBJ2-1; DNA: TGTGCCAGCAGTTTAAAGGCCCCTAGCGGGCTATCCTACAATGAGCAGTTCTTC; CDR3: CASSLKAPSGLSYNEQFF
D: NA; size: NA; V: TRBV2; J: TRBJ1-1; DNA: TGTGCCAGCAGGGTATCGGGCCCTCAGAACACTGAAGCTTTCTTT; CDR3: CASRVSGPQNTEAFF
D: NA; size: few; V: TRBV20-1; J: TRBJ2-1; DNA: TGCAGTGCTAGACACCCCCGGCAGTTTTCTGGGGAGCAGTTCTTC; CDR3: CSARHPRQFSGEQFF
D: TRBD2; size: few; V: TRBV5-1; J: TRBJ2-5; DNA: TGCGCCAGCAGCTTGATAGCGGGAGAAGAGACCCAGTACTTC; CDR3: CASSLIAGEETQYF
D: TRBD2; size: NA; V: TRBV7-3; J: TRBJ2-7; DNA: TGTGCCAGCAGCCCCCTAGCGGGTTACAATGAGCAGTACTTC; CDR3: CASSPLAGYNEQYF
D: NA; size: NA; V: TRBV5-1; J: TRBJ2-4; DNA: TGCGCCGGCAAGATTGGAGGGGGATCAAAAAACATTCAGTACTTC; CDR3: CAGKIGGGSKNIQYF
D: NA; size: NA; V: TRBV7-9; J: TRBJ1-1; DNA: TGTGCCAGCAGCCCCGCGGGCAACATGAACACTGAAGCTTTCTTT; CDR3: CASSPAGNMNTEAFF
D: TRBD2; size: NA; V: TRBV20-1; J: TRBJ2-5; DNA: TGCAGTGCTAGGGTAGTAGCGGGAGGAGGTGGGGAGACCCAGTACTTC; CDR3: CSARVVAGGGGETQYF
D: TRBD1; size: NA; V: TRBV4-3; J: TRBJ2-7; DNA: TGCGCCAGCAGCCCCCACAGGGGCGGCGAGCAGTACTTC; CDR3: CASSPHRGGEQYF
D: NA; size: NA; V: TRBV20-1; J: TRBJ2-1; DNA: TGCAGCGCTATGGGATTCGAGTCCTACAATGAGCAGTTCTTC; CDR3: CSAMGFESYNEQFF
D: TRBD2; size: NA; V: TRBV20-1; J: TRBJ2-2; DNA: TGCAGTGCTAGAGATCGGAGGCGGGGGGACACCGGGGAGCTGTTTTTT; CDR3: CSARDRRRGDTGELFF
D: NA; size: NA; V: TRBV29-1; J: TRBJ2-6; DNA: TGCAGCGTTGAAGATCCAACCCCAGGGGCCCCCTACTCTGGGGCTACCGTCCTGACTTTC; CDR3: CSVEDPTPGAPYSGATVLTF
D: TRBD2; size: NA; V: TRBV6-5; J: TRBJ2-1; DNA: TGTGCCAGCAGTTGGATAGCGGGAGGTTTAGGTGAGCAGTTCTTC; CDR3: CASSWIAGGLGEQFF
D: NA; size: few; V: TRBV27; J: TRBJ2-4; DNA: TGTGCCAGCAGCTTCACAGGGTCCCGAAACATTCAGTACTTC; CDR3: CASSFTGSRNIQYF
D: NA; size: many; V: TRBV15; J: TRBJ2-5; DNA: TGTGCCACCAGCAGGGGCGGGGACGAAGAGACCCAGTACTTC; CDR3: CATSRGGDEETQYF
D: NA; size: few; V: TRBV6-2/TRBV6-3; J: TRBJ1-1; DNA: TGTGCCAGCAGTTACCGTACAACCCACAGATACGGGACTGTTGAAGCTTTCTTT; CDR3: CASSYRTTHRYGTVEAFF
D: NA; size: NA; V: TRBV29-1; J: TRBJ2-1; DNA: TGCAGCGTTGGTATTAACTACAATGAGCAGTTCTTC; CDR3: CSVGINYNEQFF